The 18 T cell receptor beta chains presented below share a single source sample, sequenced in a study of beta chain features in type 1 diabetes. The study's findings and limits: Significant though moderate, a shortening of TCRB CDR3s appeared in all four CD4+ subsets of Type 1 diabetes patients.

All of the isolated RNA was reverse transcribed, so expressed TCRB transcripts were sequenced. Using immunoSEQ multiplex PCR, the repertoire was profiled, and TCRdb retains in-frame clones only, with some absent. Of a few hundred thousand clones listed, 9.5% to 10% are singletons. Their specific antigens are unknown. Sample: central memory CD4+ T cells from blood. These receptors were obtained from a man aged 25 to 40 with type 1 diabetes.

This clone was counted only a few times. The V gene is TRBV18, the J gene TRBJ2-7; no reliable D call. With 2 bases removed from V and 6 bases from J, the gap between germline ends came to 11 bases. CDR3 length equals 13 residues. The V gene's germline CDR1 is KGHSH and CDR2 LQKENI. As DNA, the CDR3 is TGTGCCAGCTCACCAGGGGTTCTTATCGAGCAGTACTTC. Encoded protein: CASSPGVLIEQYF. The full variable domain, its missing parts supplied by reference TRBV18 and TRBJ2-7, is NAGVMQNPRHLVRRRGQEARLRCSPMKGHSHVYWYRQLPEEGLKFMVYLQKENIIDESGMPKERFSAEFPKEGPSILRIQQVVRGDSAAYFCASSPGVLIEQYFGPGTRLTVT.

This clone was found many times. CDR3 nucleotide sequence: TGTGCCATCAGAGGGACGGAGGCGACAGGGACCCAGTACTTC. Its translation: CAIRGTEATGTQYF. This sequence joins TRBV10-3 and TRBJ2-5; maybe TRBD1 (6 bases). Germline V gives CDR1 ENHRY, CDR2 SYGVKD. Trimming stripped 6 bases from V and 7 bases from J, with 18 bases between. The CDR3 is made up of 14 amino acids.

This chain connects TRBV6-6 to TRBJ2-7, with unresolved D. Germline V lookup: CDR1 MNHNY, CDR2 SVGAGI (reference sequence). This CDR3 region has 13 residues. With 0 bases removed from V and 5 bases from J, the gap between germline ends came to 8 bases. Written as DNA, the CDR3 is TGTGCCAGCAGTTACTCTTACCCCAACGAGCAGTACTTC. Translation gives CASSYSYPNEQYF.

The chain is built from TRBV6-5 and TRBJ2-1; maybe TRBD1 (6 bases). From germline, CDR1 is MNHEY and CDR2 SVGAGI. The CDR3 has 15 residues. The V end lost 6 bases, the J end lost 6 bases, and 18 bases lay between the germline ends. As DNA, the CDR3 is TGTGCCAGCAGACCCGCCCGGGGACAACCCAATGAGCAGTTCTTC. Translated: CASRPARGQPNEQFF.

This clone was seen more than once but under ten times. The rearrangement uses TRBV10-2 and TRBJ2-1; maybe TRBD2 (5 bases). Germline V lookup: CDR1 WSHSY, CDR2 SAAADI. The CDR3 spans 19 residues. Trimming stripped 3 bases from V and 5 bases from J, with 26 bases between. CDR3 protein: CASSDVDGLGLRRDNEQFF. In DNA, the CDR3 is TGCGCCAGCAGTGACGTCGACGGTTTGGGGTTAAGGCGGGACAATGAGCAGTTCTTC.

There are many counts of this clone. The chain carries TRBV7-3 and TRBJ2-2; TRBD2 matches 10 bases. The CDR3 is 14 amino acids. The V gene end was trimmed by 8 bases and the J gene end by 2 bases; junction bases not matched to a gene: 2. Per germline, CDR1 SGHTA and CDR2 FQGTGA. The CDR3 region has the DNA TGTGCCAGCCGGACTAGCGGTAACACCGGGGAGCTGTTTTTT. Protein product: CASRTSGNTGELFF.

This chain connects TRBV28 to TRBJ1-3, with no clear D. Trimming removed 5 bases from V and 2 bases from J, with 10 bases in between. From germline, CDR1 is MDHEN and CDR2 SYDVKM. There are 14 residues in the CDR3. In DNA, the CDR3 is TGTGCCAGCAGTCACCGGGAGGCTGGAAACACCATATATTTT. Translation gives CASSHREAGNTIYF.

This clone was seen more than once but under ten times. Mismatch with germline at one junction end may stem from a read error. This rearrangement joins TRBV4-1 to TRBJ2-3; D is unresolved. The CDR3 is made up of 16 amino acids. Germline V gene lookup returns CDR1 MGHRA and CDR2 YSYEKL. The CDR3 sequence: CASSHLPGPSTDTQYF. The DNA of the CDR3 is TGTGCCAGCAGCCATCTCCCCGGACCCTCCACAGATACGCAGTATTTT.

This clone occurred a few times. The rearrangement joins TRBV29-1 to TRBJ2-2; TRBD2 matches at 7 bases. Trimming cost V 4 bases and J 7 bases; bases outside gene matches: 9. The CDR3 runs to 14 residues. Looked up from germline, CDR1 is SQVTM and CDR2 is ANQGSEA. This CDR3 is CSVVRREKGGELFF. The CDR3 DNA sequence: TGCAGCGTTGTACGGCGGGAGAAGGGCGGGGAGCTGTTTTTT.

This clone was observed a handful of times. In DNA form, the CDR3 reads TGTGCCAGCAGTTTCCCCGCCGGGGGTGATTTGTTGGCAGCTTTCTTT. This gives the protein CASSFPAGGDLLAAFF. The J gene is TRBJ1-1, the V gene TRBV28; a possible D gene is TRBD1 (5 bases). Germline V CDR1 and CDR2: MDHEN, SYDVKM. This CDR3 comprises 16 residues. Between the trimmed V and J ends, which lost 3 bases and 10 bases, there was a span of 24 bases.

This clone has just a few counts. This sequence joins TRBV28 and TRBJ2-1; weak D call: TRBD1 (6 bases). V was pared by 2 bases and J by 7 bases, with 15 bases between. Germline V gives CDR1 MDHEN, CDR2 SYDVKM. The CDR3 consists of 15 residues. The CDR3 protein is CASSLIGTQSNEQFF. The CDR3 DNA reads as TGTGCCAGCAGTTTAATCGGGACACAATCAAATGAGCAGTTCTTC. The variable domain in full, with the rest retrieved from reference TRBV28 and TRBJ2-1, is DVKVTQSSRYLVKRTGEKVFLECVQDMDHENMFWYRQDPGLGLRLIYFSYDVKMKEKGDIPEGYSVSREKKERFSLILESASTNQTSMYLCASSLIGTQSNEQFFGPGTRLTVL.

This clone showed up many times. The V and J genes are TRBV7-9 and TRBJ2-2; the D gene is possibly TRBD2 (5 bases). Germline CDR1 SEHNR, CDR2 FQNEAQ (reference sequence). Trimming pared 5 bases from V and 3 bases from J, leaving 10 bases between. The CDR3 has 14 residues. The CDR3, as DNA: TGTGCCAGCAGCCCGGGGTGGGACACCGGGGAGCTGTTTTTT. Protein: CASSPGWDTGELFF.

V usage is TRBV4-1 and J usage is TRBJ1-1; D gene unclear. Germline V CDR1 and CDR2: MGHRA, YSYEKL. Trimming removed 1 base at V and 1 base at J, with 7 bases between. This CDR3 has 14 amino acids. This CDR3 is CASSQVVQNTEAFF. The CDR3 nucleotides read TGCGCCAGCAGCCAAGTGGTACAGAACACTGAAGCTTTCTTT.

This clone appeared many times. The chain joins TRBV19 to TRBJ1-5; D may be TRBD1 (5 bases). CDR3 length: 16 residues. The germline gives CDR1 LNHDA, CDR2 SQIVND (reference sequence). V lost 3 bases, J lost 2 bases, and 14 bases lay in between. CDR3 region: CASSIGRDAGNQPQHF. CDR3 nucleotides: TGTGCCAGTAGTATCGGCAGGGATGCGGGCAATCAGCCCCAGCATTTT.

In its sample, this clone was seen many times. The chain links TRBV11-2 to TRBJ1-5; D call uncertain. CDR1 and CDR2 from the germline V gene are SGHAT and FQNNGV. CDR3 length: 13 residues. Trimming took off 5 bases at V and 6 bases at J, with 11 bases between the two ends. CDR3 residues: CASSLMNGQPQHF. The CDR3, as DNA: TGTGCCAGCAGCCTCATGAATGGTCAGCCCCAGCATTTT.

This clone was picked up a small number of times. The rearrangement joins TRBV28 to TRBJ2-5; 7 bases fit TRBD1. Trimming removed 11 bases from V and 3 bases from J; junction bases left unmatched: 6. Germline CDR1 MDHEN, CDR2 SYDVKM. This CDR3 region has 12 residues. The CDR3 coding sequence is TGTGCCGGCGGACAGGTAAAAGAGACCCAGTACTTC. It yields the protein CAGGQVKETQYF. Complete variable domain (other parts from reference TRBV28 and TRBJ2-5): DVKVTQSSRYLVKRTGEKVFLECVQDMDHENMFWYRQDPGLGLRLIYFSYDVKMKEKGDIPEGYSVSREKKERFSLILESASTNQTSMYLCAGGQVKETQYFGPGTRLLVL.

This clone came up a few times. This chain connects TRBV7-9 to TRBJ2-5; 10 nucleotides match TRBD1. The CDR3 has 13 amino acids. Germline lookup yields CDR1 SEHNR and CDR2 FQNEAQ (reference sequence). V shed 6 bases, J shed 12 bases, and the junction held 10 bases outside the gene matches. Here the CDR3 DNA reads TGTGCCAGCAGATGGGGGGACAGGGGAAAAGAGTACTTC. Amino acids: CASRWGDRGKEYF.

Concerning this clone itself: A read error may produce the germline difference seen at one junction end. The CDR3 DNA is TGCGCCAGCAGCCAAGATCAGTGGACTTATGAAAAACTGTTTTTT. It translates to CASSQDQWTYEKLFF. This chain connects TRBV5-4 to TRBJ1-4; the D is unclear. The CDR3 is 15 amino acids. Germline V gene lookup returns CDR1 SGHNT and CDR2 YYREEE (reference sequence).